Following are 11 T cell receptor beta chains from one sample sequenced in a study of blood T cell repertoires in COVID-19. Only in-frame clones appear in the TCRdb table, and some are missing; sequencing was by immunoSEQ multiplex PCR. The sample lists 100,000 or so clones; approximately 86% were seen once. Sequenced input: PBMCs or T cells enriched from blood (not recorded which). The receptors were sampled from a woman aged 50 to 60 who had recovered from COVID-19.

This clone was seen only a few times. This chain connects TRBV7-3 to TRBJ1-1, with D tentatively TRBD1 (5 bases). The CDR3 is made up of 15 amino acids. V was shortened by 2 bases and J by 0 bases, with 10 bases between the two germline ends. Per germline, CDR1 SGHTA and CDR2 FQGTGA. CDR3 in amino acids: CASSLFGAVNTEAFF. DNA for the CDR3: TGTGCCAGCAGCTTATTTGGGGCTGTGAACACTGAAGCTTTCTTT.

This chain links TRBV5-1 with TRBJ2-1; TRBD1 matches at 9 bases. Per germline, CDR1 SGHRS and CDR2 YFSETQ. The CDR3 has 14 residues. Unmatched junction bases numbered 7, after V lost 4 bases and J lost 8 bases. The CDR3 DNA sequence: TGCGCCAGCAGCCTCCGGGACAGGGAGCATGAGCAGTTCTTC. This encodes CASSLRDREHEQFF. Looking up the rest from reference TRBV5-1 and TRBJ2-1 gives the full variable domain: KAGVTQTPRYLIKTRGQQVTLSCSPISGHRSVSWYQQTPGQGLQFLFEYFSETQRNKGNFPGRFSGRQFSNSRSEMNVSTLELGDSALYLCASSLRDREHEQFFGPGTRLTVL.

The CDR3 spells CARGQGSNQGGSNQPQHF. The CDR3 DNA reads as TGTGCCAGAGGACAGGGATCGAACCAAGGGGGCAGCAATCAGCCCCAGCATTTT. The rearrangement joins TRBV25-1 to TRBJ1-5; 8 bases align to TRBD1. The CDR3 extends over 18 amino acids. With 9 bases clipped from V and 1 base from J, the junction kept 17 bases outside the gene matches. CDR1 and CDR2 (germline): MGHDK, SYGVNS. The full variable domain, in which reference TRBV25-1 and TRBJ1-5 provide the parts outside the CDR3, is EADIYQTPRYLVIGTGKKITLECSQTMGHDKMYWYQQDPGMELHLIHYSYGVNSTEKGDLSSESTVSRIRTEHFPLTLESARPSHTSQYLCARGQGSNQGGSNQPQHFGDGTRLSIL.

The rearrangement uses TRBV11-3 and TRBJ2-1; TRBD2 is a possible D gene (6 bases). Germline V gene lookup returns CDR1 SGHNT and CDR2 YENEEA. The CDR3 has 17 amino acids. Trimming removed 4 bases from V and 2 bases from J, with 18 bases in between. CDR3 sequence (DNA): TGTGCCAGCAGCTCAGGTCGGCGGGACCTCACCTACAATGAGCAGTTCTTC. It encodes CASSSGRRDLTYNEQFF.

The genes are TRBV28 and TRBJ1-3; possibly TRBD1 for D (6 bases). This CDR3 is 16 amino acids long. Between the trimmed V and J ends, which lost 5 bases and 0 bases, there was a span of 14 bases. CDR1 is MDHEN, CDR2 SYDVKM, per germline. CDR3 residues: CASSRAGAASGNTIYF. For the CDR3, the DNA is TGTGCCAGCAGTCGGGCGGGGGCAGCCTCTGGAAACACCATATATTTT.

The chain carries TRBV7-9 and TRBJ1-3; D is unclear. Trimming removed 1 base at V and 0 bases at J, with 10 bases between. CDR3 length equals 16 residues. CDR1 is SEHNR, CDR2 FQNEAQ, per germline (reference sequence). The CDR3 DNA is TGTGCCAGCAGCTTAGAACTGGTCCTCTCTGGAAACACCATATATTTT. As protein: CASSLELVLSGNTIYF.

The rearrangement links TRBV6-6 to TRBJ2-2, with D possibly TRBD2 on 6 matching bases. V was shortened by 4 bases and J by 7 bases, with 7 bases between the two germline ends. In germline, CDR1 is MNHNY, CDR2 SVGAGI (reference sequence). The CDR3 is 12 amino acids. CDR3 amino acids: CASSWGGGELFF. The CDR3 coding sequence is TGTGCCAGCAGTTGGGGAGGCGGGGAGCTGTTTTTT.

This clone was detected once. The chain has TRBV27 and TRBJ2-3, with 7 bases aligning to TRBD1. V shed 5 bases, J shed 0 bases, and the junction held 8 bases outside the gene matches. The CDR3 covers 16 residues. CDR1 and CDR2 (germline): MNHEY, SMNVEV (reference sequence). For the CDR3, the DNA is TGTGCCAGCAGTAGCTTACAGGGGCGGAGCACAGATACGCAGTATTTT. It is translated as CASSSLQGRSTDTQYF.

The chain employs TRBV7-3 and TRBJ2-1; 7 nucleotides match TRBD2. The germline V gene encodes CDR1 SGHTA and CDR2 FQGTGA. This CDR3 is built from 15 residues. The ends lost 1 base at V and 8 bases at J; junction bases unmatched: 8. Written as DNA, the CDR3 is TGTGCCAGCAGCTTAAGGGAGGGCCGTTATCATGAGCAGTTCTTC. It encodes CASSLREGRYHEQFF.

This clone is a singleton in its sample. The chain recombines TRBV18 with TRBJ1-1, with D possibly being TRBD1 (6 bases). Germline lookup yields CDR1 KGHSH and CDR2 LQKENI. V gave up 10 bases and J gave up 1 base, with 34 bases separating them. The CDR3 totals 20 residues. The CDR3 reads CATPEPGAGVRLGANTEAFF. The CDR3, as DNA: TGTGCCACCCCAGAACCTGGGGCAGGGGTACGACTCGGCGCGAACACTGAAGCTTTCTTT.

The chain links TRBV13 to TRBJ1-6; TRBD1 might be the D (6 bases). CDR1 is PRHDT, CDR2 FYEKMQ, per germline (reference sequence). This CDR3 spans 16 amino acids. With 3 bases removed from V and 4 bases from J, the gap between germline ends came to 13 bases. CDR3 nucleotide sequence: TGTGCCAGCAGCTTCCAAGGACAGACGTATAATTCACCCCTCCACTTT. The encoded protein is CASSFQGQTYNSPLHF.